The rows below give T cell receptor beta chains drawn from one sample of a study of blood T cells in healthy people across ages. One entry per CDR3 protein, called by TCRdb with MiXCR from the 5' RACE reads. The table records around 1,900,000 distinct CDR3 sequences, about two fifths of them present only once. The material sequenced was blood. The origin of the receptors is a human donor in good health. CDR3s include the opening cysteine and the closing phenylalanine or tryptophan. For some rows the clone size is stated as once, few or many, or as a class when expanded; others skip it.

v_call clone_size cdr3_aa
TRBV12-3/TRBV12-4 . CASSFGPRGDRYTF
TRBV18 . CASSPQRSSDPVREQFF
TRBV6-1 . CASLKGSYSNQPQHF
TRBV2 . CASSTTGGYTEAFF
TRBV7-9 few CASSQTGTLNTEAFF
TRBV2 . CASRAQTWAEQYF
TRBV3-1 . CASSQDAPWRASYEQYF
TRBV6-5 . CASSPLGLVSYEQYF
TRBV6-2/TRBV6-3 few CASSKQGIYNSPLHF
TRBV7-2 . CASSHGLAEVAKNIQYF
TRBV20-1 few CSALTSPPNDSRYGYTF
TRBV14 . CASSHRTSGTNEQFF
TRBV10-3 . CAISEDRTTDTQYF
TRBV7-2 few CASSSTGTGNTEAFF
TRBV28 . CASSLEGYGSETQYF